What follows describes a single TCR beta chain. The antigen is undetermined. Authors' processing steps: Sequenced samples showed a median of 95,638 TCRs each, with counts running from roughly 23,000 to 700,000. A single record per CDR3 protein comes from TCRdb applying MiXCR to the 5' RACE reads. The V and J calls reflect TCRdb's pipeline rather than the authors' work. This table holds 130,000 or so distinct CDR3 sequences, 4.1% found once. This CDR3 comprises 12 residues. V was trimmed by 5 bases and J by 2 bases, leaving 7 bases between them. CDR1 SGHVS and CDR2 FQNEAQ come from the germline V gene. The sample is drawn from a study of human T cells and chemical hapten exposure. General study points: The number of TCRs over 1 in 1000 frequency stayed unchanged after DPC.

From whole blood left unfractionated, total RNA was extracted. The clonotype was recovered from a female donor in good health. The chain joins TRBV7-8 to TRBJ2-7; D not certain. CDR3 in DNA: TGTGCCAGCAGCCCGCCAACCTACGAGCAGTACTTC. Translated: CASSPPTYEQYF.